This T cell receptor beta chain was retrieved from a study of blood T cell repertoires in COVID-19 (dated by TCRdb to about 2020). With regard to the full study: Samples covering the acute and convalescent phases of COVID-19 were provided by collaborators in the United States, Italy and Spain. The prospective study material was composed of cDNA or gDNA derived from T cells, B-cell-depleted T cells, or PBMCs. Deeply sampled blood TCRbeta repertoires from subjects exposed to, actively infected with, or recovered from COVID-19 were included in the dataset. The samples were drawn from two sources: the first 160 participants of the ongoing ImmuneRACE study, and 950 to 1,500 subjects contributed by 6 global collaborators. A freely available public database, intended as a resource for researchers studying the immune response to SARS-CoV-2, is where the repertoires were released. A de-identified subject ID, COVID-19 status, age in years and sex were almost always included in the sample metadata. Where HLA class I and class II types were available, the types were taken from metadata supplied by the sample provider, not from assay-based typing.

The collaborating institutions used their own protocols to collect whole blood in K2EDTA tubes. For TCRbeta analysis, collaborator samples were shipped as frozen whole blood, as isolated PBMCs, or as DNA extracted from either sample type. The immunoSEQ Assay, a bias-controlled multiplex PCR, was used to amplify TCRbeta CDR3 regions from genomic DNA. From the authors' description of their analysis: The number of nucleated cells in each sample was estimated by amplification of reference gene primers within the assay. To quantify the absolute abundance of each unique TCRbeta CDR3 rearrangement, sequence reads were collapsed and filtered. Productive Simpson clonality was computed per sample as the square root of Simpson's diversity index over productive rearrangements. TCRdb took over this immuneACCESS table, retaining in-frame rearrangements with V and J assigned. Such tables are incomplete; in checked studies, under half of the missing clones stem from an unresolved V gene, and the remainder is unexplained. That table gives V, J and clone size, and the DNA gave D and trimming. This sample holds some 300,000 clones; about nine tenths were observed only once. Around 2.1% of the sample is in the top ten clones.

Here is what the overall study found, with its caveats: How much clinical and demographic metadata was included differed by source and by participant, and the metadata was provided uncurated.

V is clipped by 0 bases and J by 1 base, and the sequence between their germline boundaries is 7 bases long. CDR1 and CDR2 are drawn from the germline V gene: SGHRS, YFSETQ. The CDR3, cysteine through phenylalanine, is 14 amino acids long. Of all the DNA, just the CDR3 is kept, 42 bases in frame from base 1. This clone came up once. It has no known antigen specificity. Base qualities are not recorded, but no much larger clone differs from it by a single base. This TCR came from a man younger than 35 with active or convalescent COVID-19. Source material: peripheral blood. The rearrangement combines TRBV5-1 with TRBJ1-1; tentative D gene TRBD1, with 5 bases matching. The CDR3 is CASSLGQSNTEAFF. The nucleotides read TGCGCCAGCAGCTTGGGACAGTCGAACACTGAAGCTTTCTTT.